The rows below give T cell receptor beta chains drawn from one sample of a study of technical replicates of blood from a handful of donors. Clones were sequenced by immunoSEQ multiplex PCR, and TCRdb holds only the in-frame ones, with some missing. The sample yields tens of thousands of clones, more than 90% seen once. Sequencing used T cells isolated from PBMCs. These receptors came from a human donor in good health. Each CDR3 is given with its conserved first and last residue. Each record gives: V gene, D gene, J gene, clone size, CDR3 DNA, CDR3 protein. The D gene is left open where the match is weak. Rows may omit the clone size; those that give it use once, few, many or a size class.

V gene: TRBV27; D gene: -; J gene: TRBJ1-5; clone size: once; CDR3 DNA: TGTGCCAGCCGGCAGGGCAGTGTTCAGCCCCAGCATTTT; CDR3 protein: CASRQGSVQPQHF
V gene: TRBV19; D gene: TRBD2; J gene: TRBJ2-7; clone size: few; CDR3 DNA: TGTGCCAGTAGTGCGGGGGTCTCCTACGAGCAGTACTTC; CDR3 protein: CASSAGVSYEQYF
V gene: TRBV6-5; D gene: TRBD1; J gene: TRBJ2-2; clone size: -; CDR3 DNA: TGTGCCAGCAGTCACAGGGACAGATCCACCGGGGAGCTGTTTTTT; CDR3 protein: CASSHRDRSTGELFF
V gene: TRBV29-1; D gene: TRBD2; J gene: TRBJ2-1; clone size: -; CDR3 DNA: TGCAGCGTTGAAATTTTCCAGACTAGCGGGAGAGAGCAGTTCTTC; CDR3 protein: CSVEIFQTSGREQFF
V gene: TRBV4-1; D gene: TRBD2; J gene: TRBJ2-1; clone size: -; CDR3 DNA: TGCGCCAGCAGCCAGGAGGGACTAGCGGGAGGAGAGCAGTTCTTC; CDR3 protein: CASSQEGLAGGEQFF
V gene: TRBV5-1; D gene: TRBD2; J gene: TRBJ2-1; clone size: -; CDR3 DNA: TGCGCCAGCAGCTTAGAAGGGACTAGCGAATCTGAGCAGTTCTTC; CDR3 protein: CASSLEGTSESEQFF
V gene: TRBV4-1; D gene: -; J gene: TRBJ2-5; clone size: -; CDR3 DNA: TGCGCCAGCAGCCAAGTGAAAGGGGCCATGGAGACCCAGTACTTC; CDR3 protein: CASSQVKGAMETQYF
V gene: TRBV4-2; D gene: -; J gene: TRBJ1-5; clone size: -; CDR3 DNA: TGTGCCAGCAGCCCATTCGATAGACAGCCCCAGCATTTT; CDR3 protein: CASSPFDRQPQHF
V gene: TRBV7-2; D gene: TRBD2; J gene: TRBJ2-1; clone size: -; CDR3 DNA: TGTGCCAGCAGCCTACCCCCGCGACTAGCGGGAGTCTCCTACAATGAGCAGTTCTTC; CDR3 protein: CASSLPPRLAGVSYNEQFF
V gene: TRBV5-4; D gene: -; J gene: TRBJ2-5; clone size: -; CDR3 DNA: TGTGCCAGCAGCTTGGCACAGGCGGAGACCCAGTACTTC; CDR3 protein: CASSLAQAETQYF
V gene: TRBV9; D gene: TRBD2; J gene: TRBJ2-1; clone size: -; CDR3 DNA: TGTGCCAGCAGCGTAGCGGGACTAGCGGGAGGGGGGTTTGAGCAGTTCTTC; CDR3 protein: CASSVAGLAGGGFEQFF
V gene: TRBV28; D gene: -; J gene: TRBJ2-7; clone size: -; CDR3 DNA: TGTGCCAGCAGTTCCCCCGGACTTGCCTACGAGCAGTACTTC; CDR3 protein: CASSSPGLAYEQYF
V gene: TRBV29-1; D gene: TRBD2; J gene: TRBJ2-1; clone size: -; CDR3 DNA: TGCAGCGTGGAAGGGACTAGCGGAACGAACAATGAGCAGTTCTTC; CDR3 protein: CSVEGTSGTNNEQFF
V gene: TRBV4-3; D gene: TRBD2; J gene: TRBJ2-3; clone size: -; CDR3 DNA: TGCGCCAGCAGCCGAACTAGCGGGATCGCAGATACGCAGTATTTT; CDR3 protein: CASSRTSGIADTQYF
V gene: TRBV28; D gene: -; J gene: TRBJ1-1; clone size: -; CDR3 DNA: TGTGCCAGCACCCTACCTCCGGGTAGGGGGACTGAAGCTTTCTTT; CDR3 protein: CASTLPPGRGTEAFF
V gene: TRBV28; D gene: -; J gene: TRBJ1-4; clone size: -; CDR3 DNA: TGTGCCAGCAAAGGACTAGCGAGGGAAAAACTGTTTTTT; CDR3 protein: CASKGLAREKLFF
V gene: TRBV27; D gene: -; J gene: TRBJ1-1; clone size: -; CDR3 DNA: TGTGCCAGCAGTTTATGGGACCAGGGGACTGAAGCTTTCTTT; CDR3 protein: CASSLWDQGTEAFF
V gene: TRBV2; D gene: TRBD2; J gene: TRBJ2-7; clone size: -; CDR3 DNA: TGTGCCAGCGGGGCGGGGGGAGAGCAGTACTTC; CDR3 protein: CASGAGGEQYF
V gene: TRBV6-8; D gene: -; J gene: TRBJ2-3; clone size: -; CDR3 DNA: TGTGCCAGAGAACTAGGAACAGATACGCAGTATTTT; CDR3 protein: CARELGTDTQYF
V gene: TRBV28; D gene: -; J gene: TRBJ1-1; clone size: -; CDR3 DNA: TGTGCCAGCAGTGGGGGCTCCCGCACTGAAGCTTTCTTT; CDR3 protein: CASSGGSRTEAFF
V gene: TRBV9; D gene: -; J gene: TRBJ2-1; clone size: -; CDR3 DNA: TGTGCCAGCAGCCATGCGAAGGTAACACTAGACAATGAGCAGTTCTTC; CDR3 protein: CASSHAKVTLDNEQFF
V gene: TRBV4-2; D gene: TRBD2; J gene: TRBJ2-1; clone size: -; CDR3 DNA: TGTGCCAGCAGCCAGGCCGGGAGGGCCTCCTACAATGAGCAGTTCTTC; CDR3 protein: CASSQAGRASYNEQFF
V gene: TRBV30; D gene: -; J gene: TRBJ2-1; clone size: once; CDR3 DNA: TGTGCCTGGAGCCTAGCTAATGAGCAGTTCTTC; CDR3 protein: CAWSLANEQFF
V gene: TRBV18; D gene: TRBD1; J gene: TRBJ1-3; clone size: -; CDR3 DNA: TGTGCCAGCTCACGACCGACAGGGACGCCGGGAAACACCATATATTTT; CDR3 protein: CASSRPTGTPGNTIYF
V gene: TRBV6-5; D gene: -; J gene: TRBJ2-7; clone size: -; CDR3 DNA: TGTGCCAGCAGTCCTCGATTGGGGCTGAGGTCCGAGCAGTACTTC; CDR3 protein: CASSPRLGLRSEQYF
V gene: TRBV21-1; D gene: -; J gene: TRBJ1-1; clone size: -; CDR3 DNA: TGTGCCAGCAGCAACCCGGGACAGCTAACAAACACTGAAGCTTTCTTT; CDR3 protein: CASSNPGQLTNTEAFF
V gene: TRBV9; D gene: TRBD1; J gene: TRBJ2-7; clone size: -; CDR3 DNA: TGTGCCAGCAGCGGGGCTATAAGAGGACAGGCTTTCTACGAGCAGTACTTC; CDR3 protein: CASSGAIRGQAFYEQYF
V gene: TRBV25-1; D gene: -; J gene: TRBJ2-3; clone size: -; CDR3 DNA: TGTGCCAGCAGTGAAAATAGCGACACAGATACGCAGTATTTT; CDR3 protein: CASSENSDTDTQYF
V gene: TRBV27; D gene: -; J gene: TRBJ2-5; clone size: -; CDR3 DNA: TGTGCCAGCAGTCTAATCCAGGGAGGAGAGACCCAGTACTTC; CDR3 protein: CASSLIQGGETQYF